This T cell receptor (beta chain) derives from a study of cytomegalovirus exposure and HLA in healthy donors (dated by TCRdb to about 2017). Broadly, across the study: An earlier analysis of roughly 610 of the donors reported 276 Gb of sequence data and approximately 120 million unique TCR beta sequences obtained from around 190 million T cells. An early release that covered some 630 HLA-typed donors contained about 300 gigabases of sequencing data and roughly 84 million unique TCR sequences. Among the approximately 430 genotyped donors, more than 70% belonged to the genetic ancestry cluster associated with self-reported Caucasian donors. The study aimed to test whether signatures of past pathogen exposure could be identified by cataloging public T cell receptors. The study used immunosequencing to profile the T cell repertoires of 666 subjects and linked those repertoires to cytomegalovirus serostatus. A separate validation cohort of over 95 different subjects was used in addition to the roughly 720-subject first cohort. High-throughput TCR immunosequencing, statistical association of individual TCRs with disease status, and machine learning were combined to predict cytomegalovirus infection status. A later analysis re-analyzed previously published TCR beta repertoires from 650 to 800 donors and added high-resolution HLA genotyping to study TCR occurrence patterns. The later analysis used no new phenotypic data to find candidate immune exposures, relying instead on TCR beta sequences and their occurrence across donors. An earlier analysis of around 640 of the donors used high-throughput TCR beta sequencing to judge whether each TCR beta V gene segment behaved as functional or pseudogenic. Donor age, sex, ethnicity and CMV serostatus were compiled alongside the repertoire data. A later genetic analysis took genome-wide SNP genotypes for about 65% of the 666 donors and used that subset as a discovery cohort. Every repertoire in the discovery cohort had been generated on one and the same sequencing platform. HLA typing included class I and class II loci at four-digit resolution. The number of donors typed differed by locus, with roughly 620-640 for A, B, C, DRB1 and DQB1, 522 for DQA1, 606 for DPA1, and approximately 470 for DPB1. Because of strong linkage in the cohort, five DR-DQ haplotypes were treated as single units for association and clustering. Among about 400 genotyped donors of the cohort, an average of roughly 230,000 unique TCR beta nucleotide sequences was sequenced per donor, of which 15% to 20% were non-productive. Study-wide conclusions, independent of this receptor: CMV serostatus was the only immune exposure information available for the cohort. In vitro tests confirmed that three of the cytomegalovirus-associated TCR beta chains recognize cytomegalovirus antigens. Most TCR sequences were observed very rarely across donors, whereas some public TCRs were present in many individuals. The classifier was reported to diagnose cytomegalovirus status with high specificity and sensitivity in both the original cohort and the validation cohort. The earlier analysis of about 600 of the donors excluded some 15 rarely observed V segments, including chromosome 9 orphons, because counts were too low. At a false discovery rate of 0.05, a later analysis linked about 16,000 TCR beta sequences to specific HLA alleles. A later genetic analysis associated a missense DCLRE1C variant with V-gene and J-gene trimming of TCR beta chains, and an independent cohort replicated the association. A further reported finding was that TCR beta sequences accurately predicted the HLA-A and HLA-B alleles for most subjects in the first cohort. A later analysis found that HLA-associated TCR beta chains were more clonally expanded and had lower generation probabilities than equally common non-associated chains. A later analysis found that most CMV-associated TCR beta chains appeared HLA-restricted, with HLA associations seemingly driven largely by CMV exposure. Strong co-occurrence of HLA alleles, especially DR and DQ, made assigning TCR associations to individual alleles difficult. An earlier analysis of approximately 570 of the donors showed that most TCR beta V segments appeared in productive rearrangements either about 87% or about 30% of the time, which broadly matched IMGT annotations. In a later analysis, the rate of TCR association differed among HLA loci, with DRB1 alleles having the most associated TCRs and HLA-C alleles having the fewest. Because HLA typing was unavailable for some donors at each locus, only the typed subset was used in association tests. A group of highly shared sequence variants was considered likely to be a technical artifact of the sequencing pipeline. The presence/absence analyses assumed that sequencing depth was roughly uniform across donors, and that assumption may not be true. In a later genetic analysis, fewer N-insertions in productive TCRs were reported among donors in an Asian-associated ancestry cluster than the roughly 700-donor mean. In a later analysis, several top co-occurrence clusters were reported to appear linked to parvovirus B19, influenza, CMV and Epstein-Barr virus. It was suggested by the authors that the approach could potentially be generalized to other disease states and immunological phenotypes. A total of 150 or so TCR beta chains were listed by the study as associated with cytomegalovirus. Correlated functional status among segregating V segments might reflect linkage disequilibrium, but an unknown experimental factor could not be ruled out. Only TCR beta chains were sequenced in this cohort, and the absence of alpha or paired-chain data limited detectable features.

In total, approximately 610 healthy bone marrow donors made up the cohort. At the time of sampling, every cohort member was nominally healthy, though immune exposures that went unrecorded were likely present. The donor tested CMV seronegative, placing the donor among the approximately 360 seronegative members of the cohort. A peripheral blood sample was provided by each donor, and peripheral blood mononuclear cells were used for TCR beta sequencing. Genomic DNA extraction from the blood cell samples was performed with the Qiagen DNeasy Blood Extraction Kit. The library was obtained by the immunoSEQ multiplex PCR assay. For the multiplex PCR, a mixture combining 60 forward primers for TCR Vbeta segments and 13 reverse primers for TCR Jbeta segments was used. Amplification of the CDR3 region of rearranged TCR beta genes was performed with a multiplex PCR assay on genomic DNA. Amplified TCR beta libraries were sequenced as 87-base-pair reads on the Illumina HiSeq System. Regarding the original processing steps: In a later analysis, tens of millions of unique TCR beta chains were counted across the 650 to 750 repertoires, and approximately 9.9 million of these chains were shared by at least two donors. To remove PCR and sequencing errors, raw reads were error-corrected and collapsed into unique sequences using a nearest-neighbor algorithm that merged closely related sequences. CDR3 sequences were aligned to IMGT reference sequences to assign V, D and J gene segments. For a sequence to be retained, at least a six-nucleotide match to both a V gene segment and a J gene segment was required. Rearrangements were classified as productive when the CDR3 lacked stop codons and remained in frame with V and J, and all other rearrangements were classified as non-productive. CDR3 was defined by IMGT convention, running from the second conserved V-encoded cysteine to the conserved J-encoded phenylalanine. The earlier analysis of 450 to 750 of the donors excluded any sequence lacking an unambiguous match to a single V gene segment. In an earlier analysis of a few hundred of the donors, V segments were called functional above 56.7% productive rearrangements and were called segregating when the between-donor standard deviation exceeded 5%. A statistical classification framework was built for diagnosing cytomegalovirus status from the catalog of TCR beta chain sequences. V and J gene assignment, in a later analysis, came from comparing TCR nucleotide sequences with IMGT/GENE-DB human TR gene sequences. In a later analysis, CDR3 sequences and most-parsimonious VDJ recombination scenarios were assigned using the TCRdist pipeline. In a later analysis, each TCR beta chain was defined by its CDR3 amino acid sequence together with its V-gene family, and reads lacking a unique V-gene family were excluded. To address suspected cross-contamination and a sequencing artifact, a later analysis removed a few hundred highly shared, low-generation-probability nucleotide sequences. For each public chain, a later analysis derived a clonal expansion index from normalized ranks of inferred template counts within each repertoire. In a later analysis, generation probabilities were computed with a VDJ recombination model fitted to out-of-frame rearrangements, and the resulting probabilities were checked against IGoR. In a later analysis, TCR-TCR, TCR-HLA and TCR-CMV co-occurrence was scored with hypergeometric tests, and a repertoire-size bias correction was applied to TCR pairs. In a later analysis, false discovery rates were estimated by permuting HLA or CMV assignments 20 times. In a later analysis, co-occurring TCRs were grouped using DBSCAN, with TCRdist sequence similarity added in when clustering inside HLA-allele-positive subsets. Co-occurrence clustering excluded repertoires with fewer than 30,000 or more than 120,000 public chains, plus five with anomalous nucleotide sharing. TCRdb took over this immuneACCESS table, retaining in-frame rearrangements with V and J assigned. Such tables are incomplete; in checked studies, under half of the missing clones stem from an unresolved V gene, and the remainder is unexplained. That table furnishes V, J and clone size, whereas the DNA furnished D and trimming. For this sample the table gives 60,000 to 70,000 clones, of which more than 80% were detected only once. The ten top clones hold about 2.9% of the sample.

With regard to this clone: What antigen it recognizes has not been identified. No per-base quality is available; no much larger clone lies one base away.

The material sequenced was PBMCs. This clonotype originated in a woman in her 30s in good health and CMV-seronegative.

The sequenced DNA is TGTGCCAGCAGCCCCTACCGGGACTTATCCTACGAGCAGTACTTC. Its coded protein is CASSPYRDLSYEQYF. The sequence joins TRBV7-2 to TRBJ2-7, and the D gene may be TRBD2, 6 bases matching. The CDR3, cysteine through phenylalanine, is 15 amino acids long. Just the 45-base CDR3 DNA is kept, in frame starting at base 1. Looking up the germline V gene yields CDR1 SGHTA and CDR2 FQGNSA. The V and J ends are trimmed by 5 bases and 1 base, leaving 15 bases between them.